This is a list of T cell receptor beta chains from one sample in a study of cytomegalovirus exposure and HLA in healthy donors. Method: immunoSEQ multiplex PCR; TCRdb's copy keeps in-frame clones and lacks some. Of about 130,000 clones listed, 60% to 80% are singletons. Sequences were obtained from PBMCs. The receptors shown here come from a man between 25 and 39 years old in good health and CMV-seronegative. The CDR3 runs from the conserved cysteine through the conserved F or W. Each record gives: clone size, V gene, J gene, D gene, CDR3 length, CDR3 DNA, CDR3 protein. D genes are given only for firm matches. The size field is filled for only some rows; it gives once, few, many or a size class.

clone_size: once
v_call: TRBV5-1
j_call: TRBJ1-4
d_call: -
cdr3_length: 15
cdr3_nt: TGCGCCAGCAGCTCAAGCCGACAGACTAATGAAAAACTGTTTTTT
cdr3_aa: CASSSSRQTNEKLFF

clone_size: -
v_call: TRBV4-2
j_call: TRBJ2-5
d_call: TRBD1
cdr3_length: 16
cdr3_nt: TGTGCCAGCAGCCAAGGGGACAGGGGGCTCCAAGAGACCCAGTACTTC
cdr3_aa: CASSQGDRGLQETQYF

clone_size: -
v_call: TRBV21-1
j_call: TRBJ2-1
d_call: -
cdr3_length: 17
cdr3_nt: TGTGCCAGCAGCCCGGGGACGGGGGAATATACCAACAATGAGCAGTTCTTC
cdr3_aa: CASSPGTGEYTNNEQFF

clone_size: -
v_call: TRBV5-1
j_call: TRBJ2-1
d_call: TRBD2
cdr3_length: 15
cdr3_nt: TGCGCCAGCAGCTTGGTAGCGGGAGGGCCGGTTGAGCAGTTCTTC
cdr3_aa: CASSLVAGGPVEQFF

clone_size: few
v_call: TRBV30
j_call: TRBJ2-3
d_call: TRBD2
cdr3_length: 13
cdr3_nt: TGTGCCTGGAACCTAGCGGGGGTGGGTACGCAGTATTTT
cdr3_aa: CAWNLAGVGTQYF

clone_size: -
v_call: TRBV30
j_call: TRBJ1-1
d_call: -
cdr3_length: 13
cdr3_nt: TGTGCCTGGGGGACTGACCCCGGGACGGAAGCTTTCTTT
cdr3_aa: CAWGTDPGTEAFF

clone_size: -
v_call: TRBV7-3
j_call: TRBJ2-1
d_call: -
cdr3_length: 16
cdr3_nt: TGTGCCAGCAGCTTATCGGGCGGGCGAACCTACAATGAGCAGTTCTTC
cdr3_aa: CASSLSGGRTYNEQFF

clone_size: once
v_call: TRBV4-2
j_call: TRBJ2-1
d_call: TRBD2
cdr3_length: 17
cdr3_nt: TGTGCCAGCAGCCAAGAAGGCGCTAGCGGAGGTTACAATGAGCAGTTCTTC
cdr3_aa: CASSQEGASGGYNEQFF

clone_size: -
v_call: TRBV7-3
j_call: TRBJ2-1
d_call: TRBD2
cdr3_length: 17
cdr3_nt: TGTGCCAGCAGCTCAAGGGGAGCTAGCGGGAGTTGGAATGAGCAGTTCTTC
cdr3_aa: CASSSRGASGSWNEQFF

clone_size: -
v_call: TRBV6-6
j_call: TRBJ1-5
d_call: TRBD1
cdr3_length: 15
cdr3_nt: TGTGCCAGCAGCTGGGACAGCCCCGGGGATCAGCCCCAGCATTTT
cdr3_aa: CASSWDSPGDQPQHF

clone_size: -
v_call: TRBV4-1
j_call: TRBJ2-7
d_call: TRBD2
cdr3_length: 15
cdr3_nt: TGCGCCAGCAGCCAAGAGGGACTAGCGGCCTACGAGCAGTACTTC
cdr3_aa: CASSQEGLAAYEQYF

clone_size: -
v_call: TRBV10-3
j_call: TRBJ1-5
d_call: TRBD1
cdr3_length: 14
cdr3_nt: TGTGCCATCAGTTTACAAGGACAGGGTCAGCCCCAGCATTTT
cdr3_aa: CAISLQGQGQPQHF

clone_size: -
v_call: TRBV7-9
j_call: TRBJ2-3
d_call: TRBD2
cdr3_length: 15
cdr3_nt: TGTGCCAGCAGCAGCGGGCTAGCGGGCACAGATACGCAGTATTTT
cdr3_aa: CASSSGLAGTDTQYF

clone_size: -
v_call: TRBV7-8
j_call: TRBJ2-7
d_call: TRBD2
cdr3_length: 15
cdr3_nt: TGTGCCAGCAGCACCGGGACTAGCGGAGCCTACGAGCAGTACTTC
cdr3_aa: CASSTGTSGAYEQYF

clone_size: -
v_call: TRBV9
j_call: TRBJ2-2
d_call: TRBD2
cdr3_length: 14
cdr3_nt: TGTGCCAGCGGGGCGGGAGGCACCACCGGGGAGCTGTTTTTT
cdr3_aa: CASGAGGTTGELFF

clone_size: once
v_call: TRBV7-3
j_call: TRBJ2-1
d_call: TRBD2
cdr3_length: 15
cdr3_nt: TGTGCCAGCAGCTTAATAGCGGGCTCCCCCAAGGAGCAGTTCTTC
cdr3_aa: CASSLIAGSPKEQFF

clone_size: -
v_call: TRBV28
j_call: TRBJ1-5
d_call: -
cdr3_length: 15
cdr3_nt: TGTGCCAGCAGTGCTAGTGGGGAGGTCGATCAGCCCCAGCATTTT
cdr3_aa: CASSASGEVDQPQHF

clone_size: few
v_call: TRBV7-3
j_call: TRBJ2-1
d_call: TRBD1
cdr3_length: 12
cdr3_nt: TGTGCCAGCAGCTTAACGGGACAGGAGCAGTTCTTC
cdr3_aa: CASSLTGQEQFF

clone_size: -
v_call: TRBV28
j_call: TRBJ1-4
d_call: TRBD1
cdr3_length: 14
cdr3_nt: TGTGCCAGCAGCCATACAGGGGGCGGAGAAAAACTGTTTTTT
cdr3_aa: CASSHTGGGEKLFF

clone_size: -
v_call: TRBV2
j_call: TRBJ1-4
d_call: -
cdr3_length: 14
cdr3_nt: TGTGCCAGCAGTGAAGTGGCTGTGCGGGAAAAACTGTTTTTT
cdr3_aa: CASSEVAVREKLFF

clone_size: once
v_call: TRBV6-1
j_call: TRBJ2-1
d_call: TRBD2
cdr3_length: 16
cdr3_nt: TGTGCCAGCAGTGAAGTTGGGGGAGGGCCTCGCAATGAGCAGTTCTTC
cdr3_aa: CASSEVGGGPRNEQFF

clone_size: -
v_call: TRBV11-3
j_call: TRBJ2-2
d_call: TRBD1
cdr3_length: 16
cdr3_nt: TGTGCCAGCAGCGACAAGACAGGGTCGAACACCGGGGAGCTGTTTTTT
cdr3_aa: CASSDKTGSNTGELFF

clone_size: once
v_call: TRBV29-1
j_call: TRBJ2-5
d_call: -
cdr3_length: 14
cdr3_nt: TGCAGCGCCCGCGGGCGCCGACCGCAAGAGACCCAGTACTTC
cdr3_aa: CSARGRRPQETQYF

clone_size: few
v_call: TRBV9
j_call: TRBJ1-4
d_call: TRBD1
cdr3_length: 17
cdr3_nt: TGTGCCAGCAGCGTGGGACAGGGGATCGGTTTGGATGAAAAACTGTTTTTT
cdr3_aa: CASSVGQGIGLDEKLFF

clone_size: -
v_call: TRBV5-1
j_call: TRBJ2-7
d_call: TRBD1
cdr3_length: 16
cdr3_nt: TGCGCCAGCAGCTTTCTCTGGGACAGGGGGCCTTGGGAGCAGTACTTC
cdr3_aa: CASSFLWDRGPWEQYF

clone_size: -
v_call: TRBV10-3
j_call: TRBJ1-3
d_call: -
cdr3_length: 14
cdr3_nt: TGTGCCTCTCGGACTTCAAACTCTGGAAACACCATATATTTT
cdr3_aa: CASRTSNSGNTIYF

clone_size: once
v_call: TRBV5-4
j_call: TRBJ2-7
d_call: TRBD2
cdr3_length: 15
cdr3_nt: TGTGCCAGCAGCTTGGGGGGACTAGCGGGAGACGAGCAGTACTTC
cdr3_aa: CASSLGGLAGDEQYF

clone_size: -
v_call: TRBV9
j_call: TRBJ2-7
d_call: TRBD2
cdr3_length: 15
cdr3_nt: TGTGCCAGCAGCGGATCTAGCGGAAGCTCCTACGAGCAGTACTTC
cdr3_aa: CASSGSSGSSYEQYF

clone_size: -
v_call: TRBV5-1
j_call: TRBJ2-7
d_call: -
cdr3_length: 13
cdr3_nt: TGCGCCAGCAGCTTGGCAGGGCCCTACGAGCAGTACTTC
cdr3_aa: CASSLAGPYEQYF

clone_size: -
v_call: TRBV30
j_call: TRBJ1-1
d_call: -
cdr3_length: 13
cdr3_nt: TGTGCCTGGAGCAGGGGCGCGAACACTGAAGCTTTCTTT
cdr3_aa: CAWSRGANTEAFF

clone_size: -
v_call: TRBV18
j_call: TRBJ1-5
d_call: -
cdr3_length: 14
cdr3_nt: TGTGCCAGCTCACCGGTCGGGGGCAATCAGCCCCAGCATTTT
cdr3_aa: CASSPVGGNQPQHF

clone_size: -
v_call: TRBV6-1
j_call: TRBJ2-3
d_call: TRBD2
cdr3_length: 15
cdr3_nt: TGTGCCAGCAGTACCGGGACTAGTGACACAGATACGCAGTATTTT
cdr3_aa: CASSTGTSDTDTQYF

clone_size: -
v_call: TRBV28
j_call: TRBJ2-1
d_call: -
cdr3_length: 15
cdr3_nt: TGTGCCAGCAGTTTATCTGCGGGACCATACAATGAGCAGTTCTTC
cdr3_aa: CASSLSAGPYNEQFF

clone_size: -
v_call: TRBV5-8
j_call: TRBJ2-7
d_call: -
cdr3_length: 15
cdr3_nt: TGTGCCAGCAGCTTATTGATCGGGTTCTCCTACGAGCAGTACTTC
cdr3_aa: CASSLLIGFSYEQYF

clone_size: -
v_call: TRBV6-5
j_call: TRBJ2-7
d_call: TRBD2
cdr3_length: 12
cdr3_nt: TGTGCCAGCGGGGGGGGCTCCTACGAGCAGTACTTC
cdr3_aa: CASGGGSYEQYF

clone_size: -
v_call: TRBV7-3
j_call: TRBJ2-7
d_call: TRBD1
cdr3_length: 13
cdr3_nt: TGTGCCAGCAGCGTTGACAGGGACTACGAGCAGTACTTC
cdr3_aa: CASSVDRDYEQYF

clone_size: many
v_call: TRBV10-2
j_call: TRBJ2-7
d_call: TRBD2
cdr3_length: 14
cdr3_nt: TGCGCCAGCAGAGGCGGGAGTGCATCCTACGAGCAGTACTTC
cdr3_aa: CASRGGSASYEQYF

clone_size: -
v_call: TRBV27
j_call: TRBJ2-7
d_call: -
cdr3_length: 16
cdr3_nt: TGTGCCAGCAGTTTGAAGGGGACTTATACTTCCTACGAGCAGTACTTC
cdr3_aa: CASSLKGTYTSYEQYF

clone_size: -
v_call: TRBV15
j_call: TRBJ2-6
d_call: -
cdr3_length: 19
cdr3_nt: TGTGCCACCAGCACGCCGACACCAAACCGACACTCTGGGGCCAACGTCCTGACTTTC
cdr3_aa: CATSTPTPNRHSGANVLTF

clone_size: -
v_call: TRBV7-8
j_call: TRBJ1-5
d_call: TRBD1
cdr3_length: 16
cdr3_nt: TGTGCCAGCAGCGCGTCCGGGACAGGGGCCACAAAGCCCCAGCATTTT
cdr3_aa: CASSASGTGATKPQHF

clone_size: -
v_call: TRBV5-8
j_call: TRBJ2-5
d_call: -
cdr3_length: 12
cdr3_nt: TGTGCCAGCAGCTCGGGACAAGAGACCCAGTACTTC
cdr3_aa: CASSSGQETQYF

clone_size: -
v_call: TRBV28
j_call: TRBJ1-5
d_call: TRBD1
cdr3_length: 17
cdr3_nt: TGTGCCAGCAGTACAGGGCCAGGGGGCGAATCGAGTCAGCCCCAGCATTTT
cdr3_aa: CASSTGPGGESSQPQHF

clone_size: -
v_call: TRBV6-1
j_call: TRBJ2-7
d_call: -
cdr3_length: 13
cdr3_nt: TGTGCCAGCCTTCGGGGGGCGTTCGACGAGCAGTACTTC
cdr3_aa: CASLRGAFDEQYF

clone_size: -
v_call: TRBV28
j_call: TRBJ1-1
d_call: -
cdr3_length: 14
cdr3_nt: TGTGCCAGCAGTTTTGCGGCCAGCGGGGCTGAAGCTTTCTTT
cdr3_aa: CASSFAASGAEAFF

clone_size: -
v_call: TRBV2
j_call: TRBJ2-7
d_call: -
cdr3_length: 12
cdr3_nt: TGTGCCAGCAGGGAGAGGGCCTACGAGCAGTACTTC
cdr3_aa: CASRERAYEQYF

clone_size: -
v_call: TRBV6-5
j_call: TRBJ2-7
d_call: TRBD1
cdr3_length: 13
cdr3_nt: TGTGCCAGCAGTCGACAGGGCCCCTACGAGCAGTACTTC
cdr3_aa: CASSRQGPYEQYF

clone_size: -
v_call: TRBV6-5
j_call: TRBJ2-3
d_call: -
cdr3_length: 15
cdr3_nt: TGTGCCAGCAGTTACTCGGGGCTTCCCACAGATACGCAGTATTTT
cdr3_aa: CASSYSGLPTDTQYF

clone_size: -
v_call: TRBV5-1
j_call: TRBJ2-1
d_call: TRBD2
cdr3_length: 20
cdr3_nt: TGCGCCAGCAGCCCCTTTTCGGGCTATCTAGCGGGAGCCCCACCCGACGAGCAGTTCTTC
cdr3_aa: CASSPFSGYLAGAPPDEQFF

clone_size: -
v_call: TRBV6-1
j_call: TRBJ1-2
d_call: TRBD1
cdr3_length: 13
cdr3_nt: TGTGCCAGCAGTGGGGGGACAGCCTATGGCTACACCTTC
cdr3_aa: CASSGGTAYGYTF

clone_size: -
v_call: TRBV6-5
j_call: TRBJ2-7
d_call: TRBD2
cdr3_length: 16
cdr3_nt: TGTGCCAGCAGTTATGGGACTAGCGGGAACTCCTACGAGCAGTACTTC
cdr3_aa: CASSYGTSGNSYEQYF